The entry below describes one TCR beta chain. These data are taken from a study of blood T cell repertoires in COVID-19. In the authors' methods: Amplification with reference gene primers provided the estimates of nucleated cell counts. Here immunoSEQ multiplex PCR was the method, and the copy in TCRdb shows in-frame clones only, minus some. V and J calls and clone size are as listed in that table; D and trimming were resolved from the DNA. The sample consists of 250,000 to 350,000 clones, about nine tenths of them appearing once. The Seattle patients, enrolled during active infection, were followed longitudinally. The TCR comes from a woman in her twenties or thirties with COVID-19, enrolled during active disease. Sequenced sample: peripheral blood.

The CDR3 loop reads CASSAAAGIHGYTF. Written as DNA, the CDR3 is TGTGCCAGCAGTGCCGCGGCAGGGATACATGGCTACACCTTC. The chain recombines TRBV28 with TRBJ1-2, with a tentative D call TRBD1 (5 bases). V was trimmed by 5 bases and J by 6 bases, leaving 16 bases between them. Germline loops: CDR1 MDHEN, CDR2 SYDVKM. The CDR3 contains 14 residues.